Sequencing of this T cell receptor (beta chain) was carried out in a study of somatic mutations in cytotoxic T cells in rheumatoid arthritis. General study findings and limits: Rising age went with increasing CD8+ clonality in rheumatoid arthritis patients; healthy controls showed no such increase. The authors did not adjust the slight TRBV07 underrepresentation in rheumatoid arthritis patients for multiple comparisons.

With respect to this clone: What it binds is unknown.

Germline CDR1 SGDLS, CDR2 YYNGEE. The CDR3 loop spans 16 amino acids. J gave up 2 bases and V 0 bases, and 3 bases lay outside the gene matches. Produced via immunoSEQ multiplex PCR; TCRdb's table is partial and in-frame only. The sample has some 12,000 clones, approximately 80% seen once; the top ten hold about 13%. The V gene is TRBV9, the J gene TRBJ1-2; 11 bases line up with TRBD1. Material for sequencing was CD8+ T cells sorted from blood. This TCR was recovered from a man aged 50 or older in good health. The CDR3 nucleotides are TGTGCCAGCAGCGTAGTAGGACAGGGGGCCAACTATGGCTACACCTTC. It encodes CASSVVGQGANYGYTF.